The clone carrying this T cell receptor beta chain was picked up many times. Antigen: not known. This sample stems from a study of neurological immune-mediated disorders. TCRdb analysed the 5' RACE reads with MiXCR anew, one entry per CDR3 protein. This table holds 35,000 to 50,000 distinct CDR3 sequences, 2% to 2.5% found once. Findings and caveats of the study: The study found the most TCR clonal expansion in HTLV-1-associated myelopathy and the least in multiple sclerosis, below healthy controls.

CDR3 length: 16 amino acids. The J segment lost 2 bases and the V segment lost 4 bases, leaving 8 bases of the junction unmatched. This rearrangement joins TRBV12-3 or TRBV12-4 to TRBJ2-7, with TRBD2 identical over 10 bases. Sequenced sample: PBMCs. The TCR comes from a man over 45 with multiple sclerosis. CDR3 sequence (DNA): TGTGCCAGCAGTTCCGTGGGACTAGCGAATCCCTACGAGCAGTACTTC. Amino acid sequence: CASSSVGLANPYEQYF.